Shown below are 26 T cell receptor beta chains from a single sample sequenced in a study of control samples from healthy donors and cancer patients. Data came from immunoSEQ multiplex PCR; TCRdb stores just in-frame clones and leaves some out. The table records approximately 170,000 clones, approximately 90% of them present only once. Material: blood. These receptors were collected from a young woman in good health.

The rearrangement uses TRBV21-1 and TRBJ1-3; TRBD1 is the table's D call, not checked against the DNA. TRBV21-1 is labeled a pseudogene. The length of the CDR3 is 16 residues. The chain's CDR3 is CASSKDHRGTGNTIYF. CDR3 in DNA: TGTGCCAGCAGCAAAGATCACAGGGGAACTGGAAACACCATATATTTT.

This clone was recorded once. CDR3 DNA: TGTGCCAGCAGCGCCGCTAGCGGGAGAGGCTCCTACGAGCAGTACTTC. This translates into CASSAASGRGSYEQYF. The chain carries TRBV7-9 and TRBJ2-7; TRBD2 matches at 10 bases. Germline CDR1 reads SEHNR; CDR2 reads FQNEAQ (reference sequence). This CDR3 region has 16 residues. J gave up 0 bases and V 5 bases, and 7 bases lay outside the gene matches.

The chain links TRBV6-5 to TRBJ1-2; D gene ambiguous. This CDR3 is 13 amino acids long. The V end lost 7 bases, the J end lost 7 bases, and 16 bases lay between the germline ends. CDR1 and CDR2 (germline): MNHEY, SVGAGI. CDR3 residues: CASNKGESSGYTF. The DNA for the CDR3 is TGTGCCAGCAATAAAGGAGAATCGTCTGGCTACACCTTC.

This sequence joins TRBV4-1 and TRBJ2-1; D tentatively reads TRBD1 or TRBD2 (5 bases each). The CDR3 length is 16 residues. Trimming removed 4 bases from V and 1 base from J, with 14 bases in between. Germline-derived CDR1 and CDR2 are MGHRA and YSYEKL. The CDR3 loop reads CASSLSQRTSYNEQFF. The CDR3 nucleotides read TGCGCCAGCAGCCTCTCCCAGCGGACATCCTACAATGAGCAGTTCTTC.

V usage is TRBV27 and J usage is TRBJ2-3, with D possibly TRBD2 on 7 matching bases. The germline gives CDR1 MNHEY, CDR2 SMNVEV (reference sequence). This CDR3 has 15 residues. Deletions cut 7 bases from V and 6 bases from J, with 20 bases between. CDR3: CASTSQGRGGDTQYF. Here the CDR3 DNA reads TGTGCCAGCACCTCCCAGGGGAGGGGTGGCGATACGCAGTATTTT.

This chain uses TRBV28 with TRBJ1-5, with D possibly matching TRBD1 (6 bases). The germline CDR1 and CDR2 sequences are MDHEN and SYDVKM. The CDR3 covers 12 residues. In DNA form, the CDR3 reads TGTGCAGGGGGGGCGAGAGAACAGCCCCAGCATTTT. Translated: CAGGAREQPQHF.

V usage is TRBV29-1 and J usage is TRBJ1-2, with unresolved D. V gave up 0 bases and J gave up 8 bases, with 13 bases separating them. Looked up from germline, CDR1 is SQVTM and CDR2 is ANQGSEA. The CDR3 has 13 residues. CDR3 sequence (DNA): TGCAGCGTTGAAGATTGGCCAGGTGGAGGCTACACCTTC. This translates into CSVEDWPGGGYTF.

The V and J genes are TRBV11-2 and TRBJ2-5; D ambiguous. The CDR3 runs to 11 residues. Germline values: CDR1 SGHAT, CDR2 FQNNGV. V dropped 5 bases and J dropped 5 bases, with 6 bases sitting between them. CDR3 coding DNA: TGTGCCAGCAGCCCAGCGGAGACCCAGTACTTC. This encodes CASSPAETQYF.

This clone has a single count. The CDR3 reads CASSHIINEQFF. CDR3 sequence (DNA): TGTGCCAGCAGCCACATCATCAATGAGCAGTTCTTC. The chain combines TRBV3-1 (or the pseudogene TRBV3-2) with TRBJ2-1, with D uncertain. V lost 3 bases and J lost 6, with 6 bases in between. CDR3 size: 12 residues. Per germline, CDR1 LGHDT and CDR2 YNNKEL (reference sequence).

V usage is TRBV11-2 and J usage is TRBJ1-2, with D tentatively TRBD1 (5 bases). The CDR3 is 13 residues long. CDR1 is SGHAT and CDR2 is FQNNGV in the germline V gene. Deletions cut 3 bases from V and 8 bases from J, with 13 bases between. CDR3 amino acids: CASSLWQGGGYTF. The CDR3, as DNA: TGTGCCAGCAGCTTGTGGCAGGGCGGCGGCTACACCTTC.

V gene TRBV6-6 combines with J gene TRBJ2-2; perhaps TRBD2 as D (5 bases). The CDR3 loop spans 15 amino acids. The V gene's germline CDR1 is MNHNY and CDR2 SVGAGI (reference sequence). The ends were cut back, 5 bases at V and 6 bases at J, with 16 bases in the middle. CDR3 sequence (DNA): TGTGCCAGCAGTCCGACGCGGCCCGGGGCCGGGGAGCTGTTTTTT. Protein: CASSPTRPGAGELFF.

V is TRBV5-8 and J is TRBJ1-4, with D tentatively TRBD1 (6 bases). The length of the CDR3 is 16 residues. Germline assignment: CDR1 SGHTS and CDR2 YDEGEE. Between the trimmed V and J ends, which lost 4 bases and 0 bases, there was a span of 13 bases. The CDR3 coding sequence is TGTGCCAGCAGCCGCCACAGGGTTGCAACTAATGAAAAACTGTTTTTT. This gives the protein CASSRHRVATNEKLFF. The variable domain in full, with the rest retrieved from reference TRBV5-8 and TRBJ1-4, is EAGVTQSPTHLIKTRGQQATLRCSPISGHTSVYWYQQALGLGLQFLLWYDEGEERNRGNFPPRFSGRQFPNYSSELNVNALELEDSALYLCASSRHRVATNEKLFFGSGTQLSVL.

The chain carries TRBV11-2 and TRBJ2-3, with 8 bases lining up with TRBD2. Per germline, CDR1 SGHAT and CDR2 FQNNGV. Trimming took 4 bases from V and 8 from J; bases not matched to a gene: 17. The CDR3 contains 17 residues. The CDR3 loop is CASSSNWLAGPLGTQYF. DNA of the CDR3: TGTGCCAGCAGCTCTAACTGGCTAGCGGGCCCTCTGGGTACGCAGTATTTT.

The count of this clone is one. The CDR3 DNA sequence: TGTGCCAGCAGCCGATCCGGGACTCAAGCTTTCTTT. As protein: CASSRSGTQAFF. V gene TRBV7-2 combines with J gene TRBJ1-1; D possibly corresponds to TRBD1 (5 bases). Germline values: CDR1 SGHTA, CDR2 FQGNSA. This CDR3 spans 12 amino acids. V lost 5 bases and J 9 bases, leaving 13 bases between the germline ends.

J is TRBJ1-5 and V is TRBV7-2; 7 bases line up with TRBD1. This CDR3 comprises 15 residues. Germline V lookup: CDR1 SGHTA, CDR2 FQGNSA. The V gene end was trimmed by 5 bases and the J gene end by 4 bases; junction bases not matched to a gene: 8. CDR3 DNA sequence: TGTGCCAGCAGCATAAGGGACAGCACTAATCAGCCCCAGCATTTT. Its translation: CASSIRDSTNQPQHF.

This chain's CDR3 is CASSPPLAGGAYEQYF. The DNA for the CDR3 is TGTGCCAGCAGTCCCCCTCTAGCGGGAGGGGCCTACGAGCAGTACTTC. The chain combines TRBV6-2 or TRBV6-3 with TRBJ2-7, with 12 positions matching TRBD2. Trimming cost V 5 bases and J 2 bases; bases outside gene matches: 7. Germline V gene data show CDR1 as MNHEY and CDR2 as SVGEGT. The CDR3 runs to 16 residues.

V and J are TRBV27 and TRBJ2-3; possible D gene TRBD2, 6 bases. Germline V CDR1 and CDR2: MNHEY, SMNVEV (reference sequence). The CDR3 is 19 residues long. V was clipped by 6 bases and J by 2 bases, with 27 bases between them. CDR3 DNA sequence: TGTGCCAGCAGCAGGCGGGGCAGCGGTTACGAGGTCGACACAGATACGCAGTATTTT. It is translated as CASSRRGSGYEVDTDTQYF.

This chain joins TRBV5-1 and TRBJ1-5; D remains unclear. CDR1 SGHRS and CDR2 YFSETQ come from the germline V gene. V lost 0 bases and J lost 6, with 4 bases in between. The CDR3 is 12 amino acids. The CDR3 DNA follows: TGCGCCAGCAGCTTGGTTGGTCAGCCCCAGCATTTT. Amino acid sequence: CASSLVGQPQHF.

The chain employs TRBV5-6 and TRBJ1-4, with D tentatively TRBD1 (6 bases). Germline V gene sequence: CDR1 SGHDT, CDR2 YYEEEE. The CDR3 contains 13 residues. Trimming took off 3 bases at V and 7 bases at J, with 10 bases between the two ends. CDR3 in DNA: TGTGCCAGCAGCTCGGGACATACTGAAAAACTGTTTTTT. Residues: CASSSGHTEKLFF.

The chain carries TRBV4-3 and TRBJ2-7; 8 bases align to TRBD2. Trimming at V came to 3 bases and at J to 4 bases, leaving 2 bases not matched to a gene. Germline V gene data show CDR1 as LGHNA and CDR2 as YSLEER. The CDR3 runs to 13 residues. In DNA, the CDR3 is TGCGCCAGCAGCCATGAGCGGGAGTACGAGCAGTACTTC. It specifies CASSHEREYEQYF.

CDR3 in amino acids: CASSSRQALSGNTIYF. The CDR3 DNA follows: TGTGCCAGCAGCTCTCGACAGGCCCTCTCTGGAAACACCATATATTTT. The chain joins TRBV9 to TRBJ1-3, with D perhaps TRBD1 (6 bases). This CDR3 is built from 16 residues. Trimming took 4 bases from V and 0 from J, leaving 14 bases between them. The germline V gene encodes CDR1 SGDLS and CDR2 YYNGEE.

For this clone: The junction departs from germline at one end; a sequencing error may be responsible. The rearrangement joins TRBV6-5 to TRBJ2-7; D remains unclear. The CDR3 has 15 residues. The germline gives CDR1 MNHEY, CDR2 SVGAGI. CDR3 DNA: TGTGCCAGCAGTGACTCTTTCATTCCATTTTACGAGCAGTACTTC. Amino acid sequence: CASSDSFIPFYEQYF.

The chain links TRBV30 to TRBJ2-3; possibly TRBD2 for D (6 bases). Trimming stripped 5 bases from V and 3 bases from J, with 12 bases between. The CDR3 is 13 amino acids. Germline V lookup: CDR1 GTSNPN, CDR2 SVGIG (reference sequence). CDR3 residues: CAWSRDSTDTQYF. The CDR3 nucleotides read TGTGCCTGGTCCCGGGACTCAACAGATACGCAGTATTTT.

The chain joins TRBV6-1 to TRBJ2-3; TRBD2 matches at 7 bases. V gave up 3 bases and J gave up 5 bases; unmatched junction bases: 5. This CDR3 is built from 14 residues. CDR1 MNHNS and CDR2 SASEGT come from the germline V gene. The CDR3 spells CASSDGWEGDTQYF. As DNA, the CDR3 is TGTGCCAGCAGTGATGGGTGGGAGGGAGATACGCAGTATTTT.

This clone was counted many times. The chain carries TRBV5-4 and TRBJ2-2; 9 bases match TRBD1. The CDR3 extends over 16 amino acids. Looked up from germline, CDR1 is SGHNT and CDR2 is YYREEE (reference sequence). Losses at the gene ends were 0 bases for V and 3 bases for J; bases not matched to a gene: 3. This chain's CDR3 is CASSLGGTGYTGELFF. CDR3 nucleotides: TGTGCCAGCAGCTTGGGAGGGACAGGGTACACCGGGGAGCTGTTTTTT.

The gene calls are TRBV5-1 and TRBJ2-3; no definite D call. Deletions cut 0 bases from V and 1 base from J, with 9 bases between. The CDR3 length is 15 residues. Germline CDR1 is SGHRS and CDR2 is YFSETQ. CDR3 bases: TGCGCCAGCAGCTTGGTGGTTGGGGGCACAGATACGCAGTATTTT. The encoded protein is CASSLVVGGTDTQYF. Based on the CDR3 plus reference TRBV5-1 and TRBJ2-3, the full variable domain is KAGVTQTPRYLIKTRGQQVTLSCSPISGHRSVSWYQQTPGQGLQFLFEYFSETQRNKGNFPGRFSGRQFSNSRSEMNVSTLELGDSALYLCASSLVVGGTDTQYFGPGTRLTVL.